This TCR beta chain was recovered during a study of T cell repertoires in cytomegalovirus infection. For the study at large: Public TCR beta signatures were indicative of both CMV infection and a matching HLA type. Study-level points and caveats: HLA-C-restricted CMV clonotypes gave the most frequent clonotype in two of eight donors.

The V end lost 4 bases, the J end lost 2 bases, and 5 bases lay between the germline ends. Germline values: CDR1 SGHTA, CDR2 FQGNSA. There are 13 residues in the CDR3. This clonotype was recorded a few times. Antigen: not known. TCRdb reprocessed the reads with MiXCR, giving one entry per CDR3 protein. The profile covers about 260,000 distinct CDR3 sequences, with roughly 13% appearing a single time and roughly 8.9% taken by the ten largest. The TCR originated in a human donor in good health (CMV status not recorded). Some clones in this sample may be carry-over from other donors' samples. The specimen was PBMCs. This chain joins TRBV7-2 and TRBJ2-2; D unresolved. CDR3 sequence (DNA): TGTGCCAGCAGCTGGCATAACACCGGGGAGCTGTTTTTT. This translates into CASSWHNTGELFF.